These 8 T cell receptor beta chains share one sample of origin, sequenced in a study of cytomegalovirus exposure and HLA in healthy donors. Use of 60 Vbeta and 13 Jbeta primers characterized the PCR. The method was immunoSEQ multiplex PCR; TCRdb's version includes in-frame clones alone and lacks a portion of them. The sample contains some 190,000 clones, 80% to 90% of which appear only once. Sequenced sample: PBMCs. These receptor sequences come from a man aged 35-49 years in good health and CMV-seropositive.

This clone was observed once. CDR3 sequence: CASSVEDRATETQYF. CDR3 coding DNA: TGTGCCAGCAGCGTAGAAGACAGGGCCACAGAGACCCAGTACTTC. This sequence joins TRBV9 and TRBJ2-5; 7 bases are shared with TRBD1. The CDR3 contains 15 residues. CDR1 and CDR2 from the germline V gene are SGDLS and YYNGEE. Unmatched junction bases numbered 6, after V lost 0 bases and J lost 4 bases.

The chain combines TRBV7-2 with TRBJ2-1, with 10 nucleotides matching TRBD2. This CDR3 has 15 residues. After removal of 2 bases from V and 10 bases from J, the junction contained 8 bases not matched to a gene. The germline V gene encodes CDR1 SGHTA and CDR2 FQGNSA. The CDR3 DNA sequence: TGTGCCAGCAGCTTAAACCGAGCGGGAGGGAGGGAGCAGTTCTTC. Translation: CASSLNRAGGREQFF. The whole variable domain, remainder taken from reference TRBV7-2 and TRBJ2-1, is GAGVSQSPSNKVTEKGKDVELRCDPISGHTALYWYRQSLGQGLEFLIYFQGNSAPDKSGLPSDRFSAERTGGSVSTLTIQRTQQEDSAVYLCASSLNRAGGREQFFGPGTRLTVL.

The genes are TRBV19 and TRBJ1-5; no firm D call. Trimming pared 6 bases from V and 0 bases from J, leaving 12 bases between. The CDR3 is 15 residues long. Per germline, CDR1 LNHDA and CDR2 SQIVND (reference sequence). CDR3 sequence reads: CASRDSTYSNQPQHF. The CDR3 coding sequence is TGTGCCAGTAGGGACTCGACTTATAGCAATCAGCCCCAGCATTTT.

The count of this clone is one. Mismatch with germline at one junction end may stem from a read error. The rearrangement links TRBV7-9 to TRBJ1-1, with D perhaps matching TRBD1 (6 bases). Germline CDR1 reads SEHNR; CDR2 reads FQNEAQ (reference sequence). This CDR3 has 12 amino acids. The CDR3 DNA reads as TGTGCCAGCAGCTCGTCAGGGGCCCCCCCCGGGTTT. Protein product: CASSSSGAPPGF.

The CDR3 here is CASAPSGGSLYEQYF. The CDR3 region has the DNA TGTGCCAGCGCCCCTTCGGGCGGGAGCCTGTACGAGCAGTACTTC. The chain links TRBV6-5 to TRBJ2-7; TRBD2 matches at 7 bases. With V trimmed by 8 bases and J by 4 bases, 14 bases remained unmatched. The CDR3 is 15 residues long. Germline V CDR1 and CDR2: MNHEY, SVGAGI.

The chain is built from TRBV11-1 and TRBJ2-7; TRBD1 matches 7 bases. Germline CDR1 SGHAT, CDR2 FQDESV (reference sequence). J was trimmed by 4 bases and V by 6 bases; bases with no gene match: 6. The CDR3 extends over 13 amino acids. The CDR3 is CASRQGPLYEQYF. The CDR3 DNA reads TGTGCCAGCAGACAGGGGCCTTTGTACGAGCAGTACTTC.

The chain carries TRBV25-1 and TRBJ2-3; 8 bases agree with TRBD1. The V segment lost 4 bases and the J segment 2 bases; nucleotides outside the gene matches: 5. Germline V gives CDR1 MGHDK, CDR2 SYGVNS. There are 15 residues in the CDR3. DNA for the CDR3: TGTGCCAGCAGTGTGAACAGGGGGACCACAGATACGCAGTATTTT. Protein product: CASSVNRGTTDTQYF.

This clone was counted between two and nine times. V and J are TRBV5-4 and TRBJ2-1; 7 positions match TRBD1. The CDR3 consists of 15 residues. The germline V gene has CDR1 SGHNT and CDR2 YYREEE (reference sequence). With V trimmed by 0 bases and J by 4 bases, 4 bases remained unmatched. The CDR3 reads CASSLGTGQYNEQFF. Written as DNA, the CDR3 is TGTGCCAGCAGCTTGGGGACAGGACAATACAATGAGCAGTTCTTC.